A single sample is the source of the 6 T cell receptor beta chains below, sequenced in a study of OX40 agonist ivuxolimab in advanced cancers. TCRdb's copy holds only in-frame clones and misses some; the assay was immunoSEQ multiplex PCR. The sample consists of about 30,000 clones, more than 60% of them appearing once. Material: CD4+ or CD8+ T cells sorted from blood, obtained in a trial of the OX40 agonist ivuxolimab. These receptors were collected from an adult with an advanced solid tumor such as melanoma, head and neck, liver or kidney cancer.

The gene calls are TRBV7-9 and TRBJ2-5, with D tentatively TRBD1 (6 bases). The end of the DNA fits TRBJ2-7 better, so the J call may be wrong. There are 16 residues in the CDR3. Per germline, CDR1 SEHNR and CDR2 FQNEAQ (reference sequence). The CDR3 region is CASSDRQVLTPYEQYF. The CDR3 DNA sequence: TGTGCCAGCAGCGACAGACAGGTACTCACCCCCTACGAGCAGTACTTC.

The genes are TRBV10-1 and TRBJ2-7; 10 bases line up with TRBD2. The CDR3 sequence is 15 residues long. The germline gives CDR1 WNHNN, CDR2 SYGVQD (reference sequence). After removal of 4 bases from V and 5 bases from J, the junction contained 8 bases not matched to a gene. The CDR3 loop is CASSVGGLAGDEQYF. CDR3 coding DNA: TGCGCCAGCAGTGTGGGAGGGCTAGCGGGGGACGAGCAGTACTTC.

The chain carries TRBV2 and TRBJ2-7; unclear D gene. Trimming shortened V by 0 bases and J by 2 bases, and 5 bases separated the two germline ends. Per germline, CDR1 SNHLY and CDR2 FYNNEI. The CDR3 is made up of 13 amino acids. CDR3 DNA sequence: TGTGCCAGCAGTGAAGCATTCACCTACGAGCAGTACTTC. This sequence encodes CASSEAFTYEQYF.

The genes are TRBV4-1 and TRBJ1-1; perhaps TRBD1 as D (6 bases). The CDR3 sequence is 15 residues long. Germline V gene lookup returns CDR1 MGHRA and CDR2 YSYEKL. Trimming pared 4 bases from V and 1 base from J, leaving 13 bases between. The CDR3 is CASSLPWTENTEAFF. The DNA of the CDR3 is TGCGCCAGCAGCCTCCCCTGGACAGAGAACACTGAAGCTTTCTTT.

This clone turned up a few times. The V gene is TRBV7-7, the J gene TRBJ2-7, with D unclear. The CDR3 extends over 13 amino acids. Trimming removed 5 bases at V and 6 bases at J, with 14 bases between. Germline lookup yields CDR1 SSHAT and CDR2 FNYEAQ (reference sequence). CDR3: CASSPSEYSEQYF. The CDR3, as DNA: TGTGCCAGCAGCCCCTCAGAGTATTCCGAGCAGTACTTC.

V gene TRBV30 combines with J gene TRBJ2-7; TRBD2 matches at 11 bases. After removal of 5 bases from V and 2 bases from J, the junction contained 2 bases not matched to a gene. The germline CDR1 and CDR2 sequences are GTSNPN and SVGIG (reference sequence). The CDR3 covers 13 residues. The CDR3 DNA reads as TGTGCCTGGGATAGCGGGGGGGCCTACGAGCAGTACTTC. This codes for CAWDSGGAYEQYF.